These 24 T cell receptor beta chains originate from one sample sequenced in a study of blood T cell repertoires in COVID-19. Clones were sequenced by immunoSEQ multiplex PCR, and TCRdb holds only the in-frame ones, with some missing. This sample has a few hundred thousand clones; about nine tenths occur once, and the top ten carry 10% to 15%. The sequencing sample was made of peripheral blood. All receptors come from a woman in her fifties or sixties with COVID-19, enrolled during active disease.

This clone is a singleton in its sample. This chain connects TRBV9 to TRBJ2-3; 10 nucleotides match TRBD2. Losses at the gene ends were 4 bases for V and 8 bases for J; bases not matched to a gene: 7. The CDR3 covers 14 residues. CDR1 is SGDLS and CDR2 is YYNGEE in the germline V gene. The CDR3 DNA is TGTGCCAGCAGCACGAGCGGGGGGGCGGGTACGCAGTATTTT. Translation gives CASSTSGGAGTQYF.

The CDR3 sequence is CASSPARADEQYF. Here the CDR3 DNA reads TGTGCCAGCTCACCCGCACGCGCGGACGAGCAGTACTTC. This sequence joins TRBV18 and TRBJ2-7; D unclear. There are 13 residues in the CDR3. Germline-derived CDR1 and CDR2 are KGHSH and LQKENI. V dropped 3 bases and J dropped 5 bases, with 11 bases sitting between them.

V usage is TRBV19 and J usage is TRBJ2-1, with a tentative D call TRBD1 (6 bases). Germline CDR1 LNHDA, CDR2 SQIVND (reference sequence). Trimming pared 3 bases from V and 3 bases from J, leaving 9 bases between. The length of the CDR3 is 14 residues. For the CDR3, the DNA is TGTGCCAGTAGTATTGGGGACAACTACAATGAGCAGTTCTTC. Amino acids: CASSIGDNYNEQFF.

The rearrangement links TRBV2 to TRBJ1-4, with 10 bases aligning to TRBD1. The CDR3 covers 13 residues. Germline V lookup: CDR1 SNHLY, CDR2 FYNNEI. V lost 9 bases, J lost 7 bases, and 5 bases stayed unmatched. CDR3 sequence: CASRQGAGEKLFF. The CDR3 DNA reads as TGTGCCAGTCGACAGGGGGCAGGTGAAAAACTGTTTTTT.

The V call is TRBV4-1, the J call TRBJ1-1; 9 bases are shared with TRBD1. Germline V gene sequence: CDR1 MGHRA, CDR2 YSYEKL. Germline trimming cut 4 bases from V and 5 bases from J; bases unmatched to any gene: 11. This CDR3 has 16 amino acids. The CDR3 loop is CASSRAGQGLGTEAFF. The CDR3 DNA is TGCGCCAGCAGCCGAGCGGGACAGGGTTTGGGGACTGAAGCTTTCTTT.

V gene TRBV5-1 combines with J gene TRBJ2-5; 9 bases align to TRBD2. V was clipped by 4 bases and J by 5 bases; unmatched bases: 9. The CDR3 consists of 15 residues. Germline lookup yields CDR1 SGHRS and CDR2 YFSETQ. The CDR3 region has the DNA TGCGCCAGCAGCGGAGGGACTAGCCGGGGGGAGACCCAGTACTTC. It yields the protein CASSGGTSRGETQYF.

The chain combines TRBV7-2 with TRBJ2-5, with 15 bases fitting TRBD2. Germline loops: CDR1 SGHTA, CDR2 FQGNSA. The CDR3 has 16 amino acids. V dropped 4 bases and J dropped 4; count of bases not matched to a gene: 4. The CDR3 protein is CASSYRTSGGGETQYF. CDR3 nucleotide sequence: TGTGCCAGCAGCTACCGGACTAGCGGGGGGGGAGAGACCCAGTACTTC.

The rearrangement joins TRBV18 to TRBJ1-6; 7 bases line up with TRBD1. With 3 bases clipped from V and 8 bases from J, the junction kept 4 bases outside the gene matches. This CDR3 spans 14 amino acids. The germline V gene encodes CDR1 KGHSH and CDR2 LQKENI. The CDR3: CASSPDRSYSPLHF. The CDR3 nucleotides are TGTGCCAGCTCACCGGACAGGAGTTATTCACCCCTCCACTTT.

The rearrangement joins TRBV12-5 to TRBJ1-1; 8 bases are a match to TRBD1. J was trimmed by 1 base and V by 6 bases; bases with no gene match: 13. Germline V gene lookup returns CDR1 LGHNT and CDR2 FRNRAP. The CDR3 loop spans 17 amino acids. CDR3 sequence reads: CASGPPLDREGNTEAFF. The DNA of the CDR3 is TGTGCTAGTGGCCCACCCCTGGACAGGGAAGGGAACACTGAAGCTTTCTTT.

This rearrangement joins TRBV10-2 to TRBJ2-1, with 11 bases lining up with TRBD2. V was pared by 2 bases and J by 8 bases, with 5 bases of the junction left unmatched. CDR1 WSHSY and CDR2 SAAADI come from the germline V gene. There are 15 residues in the CDR3. The CDR3 DNA reads as TGCGCCAGCAGTGAGCCTAGCGGGGGGACCGATGAGCAGTTCTTC. It encodes CASSEPSGGTDEQFF.

The chain recombines TRBV19 with TRBJ1-5; TRBD1 might be the D (6 bases). The germline gives CDR1 LNHDA, CDR2 SQIVND (reference sequence). This CDR3 is built from 17 residues. The V end was cut by 3 bases, the J end by 0 bases, with 15 bases between. The CDR3: CASSIFGQTDSNQPQHF. The CDR3 DNA reads as TGTGCCAGTAGTATTTTCGGACAGACCGATAGCAATCAGCCCCAGCATTTT.

The rearrangement uses TRBV2 and TRBJ2-7, with 14 bases identical to TRBD2. The ends lost 11 bases at V and 6 bases at J; junction bases unmatched: 12. The CDR3 is made up of 15 amino acids. The germline V gene has CDR1 SNHLY and CDR2 FYNNEI. CDR3 sequence: CAESGTSGGSGEQYF. CDR3 sequence (DNA): TGTGCCGAAAGCGGGACTAGCGGGGGCTCGGGCGAGCAGTACTTC.

J is TRBJ1-5 and V is TRBV19; 9 bases match TRBD1. CDR3 length: 15 amino acids. CDR1 and CDR2 from the germline V gene are LNHDA and SQIVND (reference sequence). With V trimmed by 3 bases and J by 6 bases, 6 bases remained unmatched. Written as DNA, the CDR3 is TGTGCCAGTAGTATGGGGACAGGGATAGGTCAGCCCCAGCATTTT. Its translation is CASSMGTGIGQPQHF. Complete variable domain (other parts from reference TRBV19 and TRBJ1-5): DGGITQSPKYLFRKEGQNVTLSCEQNLNHDAMYWYRQDPGQGLRLIYYSQIVNDFQKGDIAEGYSVSREKKESFPLTVTSAQKNPTAFYLCASSMGTGIGQPQHFGDGTRLSIL.

The V and J genes are TRBV6-5 and TRBJ1-1; possible D gene TRBD1, 5 bases. Germline CDR1 reads MNHEY; CDR2 reads SVGAGI. V was trimmed by 6 bases and J by 3 bases, leaving 11 bases between them. This CDR3 region has 13 residues. CDR3 nucleotide sequence: TGTGCCAGCAGCTTCAGGGTATACACTGAAGCTTTCTTT. Protein product: CASSFRVYTEAFF.

In this sample, this clone turned up once. The rearrangement uses TRBV15 and TRBJ2-1; D possibly corresponds to TRBD2 (6 bases). Trimming pared 0 bases from V and 15 bases from J, leaving 15 bases between. The germline V gene encodes CDR1 LNHNV and CDR2 YYDKDF (reference sequence). The CDR3 consists of 13 residues. As DNA, the CDR3 is TGTGCCACCAGCAGAGATCGGGGGTTGATTGGGTTCTTC. As protein: CATSRDRGLIGFF.

V is TRBV9 and J is TRBJ1-2; 7 nucleotides align to TRBD1. Germline V gene sequence: CDR1 SGDLS, CDR2 YYNGEE. Losses at the gene ends were 0 bases for V and 0 bases for J; bases not matched to a gene: 8. CDR3 length: 17 amino acids. CDR3 coding DNA: TGTGCCAGCAGCGTAGCTAGGGACAGAGTTTCTAACTATGGCTACACCTTC. This encodes CASSVARDRVSNYGYTF.

V and J are TRBV4-1 and TRBJ2-3; D may be TRBD2 (6 bases). V lost 1 base, J lost 3 bases, and 11 bases lay in between. The CDR3 is 15 amino acids. Germline CDR1 and CDR2: MGHRA and YSYEKL. The CDR3 here is CASSQVHGTTDTQYF. The CDR3 DNA is TGCGCCAGCAGCCAAGTGCACGGGACTACAGATACGCAGTATTTT.

The V and J genes are TRBV2 and TRBJ2-7; TRBD1 aligns across 10 bases. V was clipped by 5 bases and J by 4 bases; unmatched bases: 2. CDR1 and CDR2 from the germline V gene are SNHLY and FYNNEI. This CDR3 comprises 13 residues. The CDR3 reads CASSRTGGYEQYF. Here the CDR3 DNA reads TGTGCCAGCAGTCGGACAGGGGGGTACGAGCAGTACTTC.

J is TRBJ1-1 and V is TRBV19, with a possible D match to TRBD1 (6 bases). The CDR3 contains 14 residues. CDR1 and CDR2 (germline): LNHDA, SQIVND (reference sequence). The V gene lost 7 bases and the J gene lost 5 bases, with 17 bases spanning the gap. The CDR3 protein is CASNPTRTGTEAFF. For the CDR3, the DNA is TGTGCCAGTAACCCGACACGAACAGGGACTGAAGCTTTCTTT. Full variable domain (rest looked up from reference TRBV19 and TRBJ1-1): DGGITQSPKYLFRKEGQNVTLSCEQNLNHDAMYWYRQDPGQGLRLIYYSQIVNDFQKGDIAEGYSVSREKKESFPLTVTSAQKNPTAFYLCASNPTRTGTEAFFGQGTRLTVV.

This chain links TRBV7-9 with TRBJ2-3, with D perhaps TRBD2 (5 bases). Trimming left V 5 bases short and J 8 bases short, with 8 bases between. The CDR3 runs 11 residues. Germline V gene data show CDR1 as SEHNR and CDR2 as FQNEAQ (reference sequence). The CDR3 sequence is CASSPSLTQYF. The CDR3 DNA is TGTGCCAGCAGCCCTAGCCTTACGCAGTATTTT.

This chain links TRBV7-9 with TRBJ2-7, with TRBD1 matching over 11 bases. Germline V CDR1 and CDR2: SEHNR, FQNEAQ (reference sequence). This CDR3 contains 15 residues. Trimming cost V 1 base and J 9 bases; bases outside gene matches: 8. DNA of the CDR3: TGTGCCAGCAGCTTAGGAGGACAGGGGGCGCATAGGCAGTACTTC. Amino acids: CASSLGGQGAHRQYF.

The V and J genes are TRBV19 and TRBJ1-5; tentative D call: TRBD1 (5 bases). The V gene's germline CDR1 is LNHDA and CDR2 SQIVND (reference sequence). The V gene lost 3 bases and the J gene lost 1 base, with 7 bases spanning the gap. CDR3 length: 14 amino acids. CDR3 coding DNA: TGTGCCAGTAGTATCAGACAGAGCAATCAGCCCCAGCATTTT. Protein product: CASSIRQSNQPQHF. The variable domain in full, with the rest retrieved from reference TRBV19 and TRBJ1-5, is DGGITQSPKYLFRKEGQNVTLSCEQNLNHDAMYWYRQDPGQGLRLIYYSQIVNDFQKGDIAEGYSVSREKKESFPLTVTSAQKNPTAFYLCASSIRQSNQPQHFGDGTRLSIL.

This chain uses TRBV19 with TRBJ1-1, with TRBD1 identical over 7 bases. The CDR3 is made up of 16 amino acids. V shed 3 bases, J shed 4 bases, and the junction held 11 bases outside the gene matches. The V gene's germline CDR1 is LNHDA and CDR2 SQIVND (reference sequence). CDR3 loop: CASSIFPGQAGTEAFF. The CDR3 nucleotides read TGTGCCAGTAGTATTTTCCCAGGACAGGCTGGCACTGAAGCTTTCTTT.

V gene TRBV10-3 combines with J gene TRBJ2-1; 13 bases match TRBD2. Per germline, CDR1 ENHRY and CDR2 SYGVKD. V dropped 6 bases and J dropped 6; count of bases not matched to a gene: 5. CDR3 length: 15 residues. The CDR3 region is CAIRSGLAGSNEQFF. Here the CDR3 DNA reads TGTGCCATCAGGTCGGGACTAGCGGGGTCCAATGAGCAGTTCTTC.